Below are 14 T cell receptor beta chains sequenced from a single sample in a study of Graves' ophthalmopathy and Graves' hyperthyroidism. TCR beta CDR3 regions were amplified from RNA transcripts. HTBI primers primed a first-round RT-PCR, and a second-round multiplex PCR followed. MiXCR, applied by TCRdb to the multiplex PCR reads, yields one record per CDR3 protein. This table holds 680,000 or so distinct CDR3 sequences, 22% found once. Sequences were obtained from peripheral blood. The receptors stem from a woman aged 18-29 years with stable Graves' hyperthyroidism. Some clones in this sample may be carry-over from other donors' samples.

This clonotype was detected ten times or more. The rearrangement links TRBV20-1 to TRBJ2-4; D is possibly TRBD1 (6 bases). V dropped 0 bases and J dropped 0 bases, with 9 bases sitting between them. CDR3 length: 15 residues. The germline V gene has CDR1 DFQATT and CDR2 SNEGSKA (reference sequence). This CDR3 is CSARDGQIAKNIQYF. DNA for the CDR3: TGCAGTGCTAGAGATGGACAGATAGCCAAAAACATTCAGTACTTC.

The CDR3 nucleotides are TGCGCCAGCAGCTTGGGACAGGGAGGCTCCGGGGAGCTGTTTTTT. Amino acid sequence: CASSLGQGGSGELFF. This chain joins TRBV5-1 and TRBJ2-2, with D possibly TRBD1 on 7 matching bases. Trimming removed 0 bases at V and 6 bases at J, with 12 bases between. This CDR3 has 15 residues. In germline, CDR1 is SGHRS, CDR2 YFSETQ.

The genes are TRBV6-1 and TRBJ2-7; perhaps TRBD1 as D (6 bases). The CDR3 extends over 15 amino acids. V was cut by 6 bases and J by 3 bases, with 18 bases left in between. Germline V gene lookup returns CDR1 MNHNS and CDR2 SASEGT. Here the CDR3 reads CASRRRQEPYYEQYV. CDR3 nucleotides: TGTGCCAGCAGGCGCCGACAGGAACCATACTACGAGCAGTACGTC.

In its sample, this clonotype was seen a few times. This chain joins TRBV10-3 and TRBJ1-2; D may be TRBD1 (5 bases). Looked up from germline, CDR1 is ENHRY and CDR2 is SYGVKD. This CDR3 is 14 amino acids long. V was shortened by 8 bases and J by 2 bases, with 15 bases between the two germline ends. The CDR3 region has the DNA TGTGCCATCTGGGGCGCGACTTCAAACTATGGCTACACCTTC. The encoded protein is CAIWGATSNYGYTF.

The rearrangement uses TRBV12-3 or TRBV12-4 and TRBJ1-5; tentatively, D is TRBD1 (6 bases). The CDR3 totals 14 residues. V shed 0 bases and J shed 8 bases, with 11 bases lying between them. The CDR3 spells CASSLAGGMKPQHF. The CDR3 DNA follows: TGTGCCAGCAGTTTAGCAGGGGGTATGAAGCCCCAGCATTTT.

This clonotype was counted many times. The chain's CDR3 is CAWSVVGGQPQHF. In DNA form, the CDR3 reads TGTGCCTGGAGTGTGGTAGGGGGTCAGCCCCAGCATTTT. The chain is built from TRBV30 and TRBJ1-5; TRBD1 is a possible D gene (6 bases). Trimming left V 0 bases short and J 6 bases short, with 9 bases between. Germline values: CDR1 GTSNPN, CDR2 SVGIG (reference sequence). The CDR3 is 13 amino acids.

This clonotype was seen repeatedly, ten times or more. The CDR3 loop is CAYLPSGTEAFF. The CDR3 DNA is TGTGCCTACCTCCCTTCCGGTACTGAAGCTTTCTTT. The chain carries TRBV30 and TRBJ1-1; D gene uncertain. CDR3 size: 12 residues. CDR1 is GTSNPN and CDR2 is SVGIG in the germline V gene (reference sequence). Trimming pared 7 bases from V and 5 bases from J, leaving 14 bases between.

A word on this clonotype: It may be a read error: a sequence one base away is much more abundant. The gene calls are TRBV19 and TRBJ1-5; D might be TRBD1 (5 bases). CDR1 is LNHDA, CDR2 SQIVND, per germline (reference sequence). This CDR3 region has 15 residues. The germline V and J ends were trimmed by 5 bases and 2 bases, with 13 bases remaining between them. CDR3 coding DNA: TGTGCCAGTAGTCTGCGGGGGACCCGCAATCAGCCCCAGCATTTT. It yields the protein CASSLRGTRNQPQHF.

This chain connects TRBV19 to TRBJ1-1; D is undetermined. Looked up from germline, CDR1 is LNHDA and CDR2 is SQIVND (reference sequence). Trimming stripped 2 bases from V and 0 bases from J, with 4 bases between. CDR3 size: 13 residues. In DNA form, the CDR3 reads TGTGCCAGTAGTATATTCATGAACACTGAAGCTTTCTTT. The encoded protein is CASSIFMNTEAFF. The entire variable domain, with the rest obtained from reference TRBV19 and TRBJ1-1, is as follows: DGGITQSPKYLFRKEGQNVTLSCEQNLNHDAMYWYRQDPGQGLRLIYYSQIVNDFQKGDIAEGYSVSREKKESFPLTVTSAQKNPTAFYLCASSIFMNTEAFFGQGTRLTVV.

This clonotype was observed at least ten times. V is TRBV6-5 and J is TRBJ2-7; 8 bases are shared with TRBD1. CDR3 length equals 17 residues. CDR1 MNHEY and CDR2 SVGAGI come from the germline V gene. The J segment lost 1 base and the V segment lost 2 bases, leaving 10 bases of the junction unmatched. CDR3 sequence: CASSYLHRGARSYEQYF. CDR3 nucleotide sequence: TGTGCCAGCAGTTACCTCCACAGGGGGGCGAGGTCCTACGAGCAGTACTTC.

This clonotype was found many times. The chain links TRBV6-1 to TRBJ2-5, with D perhaps matching TRBD1 (5 bases). CDR1 and CDR2 (germline): MNHNS, SASEGT. Trimming removed 8 bases at V and 2 bases at J, with 9 bases between. This CDR3 contains 12 residues. CDR3 protein: CASQGGQETQYF. CDR3 sequence (DNA): TGTGCCAGCCAGGGTGGACAAGAGACCCAGTACTTC.

The sample holds many counts of this clonotype. The V gene is TRBV15, the J gene TRBJ1-5; tentative D call: TRBD1 (5 bases). Trimming pared 3 bases from V and 3 bases from J, leaving 9 bases between. CDR1 and CDR2 from the germline V gene are LNHNV and YYDKDF (reference sequence). There are 14 residues in the CDR3. CDR3 nucleotides: TGTGCCACCAGCAGTTGGGGGATCAATCAGCCCCAGCATTTT. Its protein is CATSSWGINQPQHF.

The rearrangement links TRBV20-1 to TRBJ2-5; 7 bases fit TRBD2. Germline assignment: CDR1 DFQATT and CDR2 SNEGSKA (reference sequence). The CDR3 has 14 residues. V lost 6 bases and J lost 2; bases outside the gene matches: 9. The CDR3: CSAIRKRGQETQYF. DNA for the CDR3: TGCAGTGCGATTCGTAAGCGGGGACAAGAGACCCAGTACTTC.

The chain recombines TRBV28 with TRBJ2-7; D remains ambiguous. The CDR3 runs 13 residues. V gave up 2 bases and J gave up 4 bases, with 9 bases separating them. Germline V gene lookup returns CDR1 MDHEN and CDR2 SYDVKM. As DNA, the CDR3 is TGTGCCAGCAGTTTAGAACTGCCTTACGAGCAGTACTTC. Its translation is CASSLELPYEQYF.